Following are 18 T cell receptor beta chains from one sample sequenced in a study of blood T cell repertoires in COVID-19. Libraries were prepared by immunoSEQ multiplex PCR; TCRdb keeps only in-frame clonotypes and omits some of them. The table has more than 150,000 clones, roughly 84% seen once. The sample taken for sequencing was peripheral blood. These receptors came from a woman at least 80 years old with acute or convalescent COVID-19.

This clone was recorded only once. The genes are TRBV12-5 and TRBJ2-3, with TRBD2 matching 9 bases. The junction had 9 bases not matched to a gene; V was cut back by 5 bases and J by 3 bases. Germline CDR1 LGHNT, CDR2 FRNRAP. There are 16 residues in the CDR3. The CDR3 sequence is CASGPRPSGMTDTQYF. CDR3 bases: TGTGCTAGTGGTCCCCGGCCTAGCGGGATGACAGATACGCAGTATTTT.

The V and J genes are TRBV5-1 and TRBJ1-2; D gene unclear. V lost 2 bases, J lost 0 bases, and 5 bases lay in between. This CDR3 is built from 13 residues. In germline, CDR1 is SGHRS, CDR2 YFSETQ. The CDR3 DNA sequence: TGCGCCAGCAGCTTCGGGACTAACTATGGCTACACCTTC. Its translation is CASSFGTNYGYTF.

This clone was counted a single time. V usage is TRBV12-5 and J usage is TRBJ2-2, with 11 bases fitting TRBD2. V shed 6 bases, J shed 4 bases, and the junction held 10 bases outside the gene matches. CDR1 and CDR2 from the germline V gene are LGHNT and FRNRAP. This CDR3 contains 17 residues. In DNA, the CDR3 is TGTGCTAGTGGCCTGGTAGCGGGAGGGCCGAGCACCGGGGAGCTGTTTTTT. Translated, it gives CASGLVAGGPSTGELFF.

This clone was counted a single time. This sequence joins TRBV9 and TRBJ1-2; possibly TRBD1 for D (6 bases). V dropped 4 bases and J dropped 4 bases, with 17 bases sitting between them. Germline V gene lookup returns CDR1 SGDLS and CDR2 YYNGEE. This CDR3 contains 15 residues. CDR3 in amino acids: CASSRRQVVGYGYTF. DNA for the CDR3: TGTGCCAGCAGCAGAAGACAGGTTGTTGGCTATGGCTACACCTTC.

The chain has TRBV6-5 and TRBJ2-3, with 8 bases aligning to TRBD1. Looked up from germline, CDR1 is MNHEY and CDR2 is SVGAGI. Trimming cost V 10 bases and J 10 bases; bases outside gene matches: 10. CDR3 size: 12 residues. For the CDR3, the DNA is TGTGCCACAACCAACTTCAGGGGGCCGCAGTATTTT. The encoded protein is CATTNFRGPQYF.

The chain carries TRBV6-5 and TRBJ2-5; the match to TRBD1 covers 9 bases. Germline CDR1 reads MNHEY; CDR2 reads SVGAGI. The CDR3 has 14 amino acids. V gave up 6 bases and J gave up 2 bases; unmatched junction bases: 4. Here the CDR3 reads CASRTDRGQETQYF. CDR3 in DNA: TGTGCCAGCAGGACCGACAGGGGGCAAGAGACCCAGTACTTC.

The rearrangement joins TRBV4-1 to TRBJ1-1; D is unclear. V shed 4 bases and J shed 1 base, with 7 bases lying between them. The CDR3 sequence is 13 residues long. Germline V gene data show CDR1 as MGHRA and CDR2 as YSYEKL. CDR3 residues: CASSLPGNTEAFF. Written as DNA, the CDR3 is TGCGCCAGCAGCCTTCCAGGGAACACTGAAGCTTTCTTT.

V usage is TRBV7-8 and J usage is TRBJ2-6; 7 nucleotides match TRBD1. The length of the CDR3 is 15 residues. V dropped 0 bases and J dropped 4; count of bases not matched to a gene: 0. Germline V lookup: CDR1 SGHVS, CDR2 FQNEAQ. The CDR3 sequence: CASSLAGGGANVLTF. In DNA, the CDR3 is TGTGCCAGCAGCTTAGCAGGGGGCGGGGCCAACGTCCTGACTTTC. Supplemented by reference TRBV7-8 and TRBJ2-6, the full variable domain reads GAGVSQSPRYKVAKRGQDVALRCDPISGHVSLFWYQQALGQGPEFLTYFQNEAQLDKSGLPSDRFFAERPEGSVSTLKIQRTQQEDSAVYLCASSLAGGGANVLTFGAGSRLTVL.

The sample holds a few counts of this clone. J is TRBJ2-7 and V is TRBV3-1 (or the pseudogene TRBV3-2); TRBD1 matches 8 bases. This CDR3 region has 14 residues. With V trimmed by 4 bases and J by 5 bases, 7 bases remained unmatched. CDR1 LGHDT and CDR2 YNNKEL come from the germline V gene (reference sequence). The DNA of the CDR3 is TGTGCCAGCAGCCCCCCAGGGGGCTTTCACGAGCAGTACTTC. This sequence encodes CASSPPGGFHEQYF.

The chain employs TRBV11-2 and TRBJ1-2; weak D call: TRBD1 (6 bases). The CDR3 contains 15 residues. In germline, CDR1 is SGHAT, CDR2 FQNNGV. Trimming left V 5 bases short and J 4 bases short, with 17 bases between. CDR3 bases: TGTGCCAGCAGCCGAAATGTGGACAGTCTCTATGGCTACACCTTC. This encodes CASSRNVDSLYGYTF.

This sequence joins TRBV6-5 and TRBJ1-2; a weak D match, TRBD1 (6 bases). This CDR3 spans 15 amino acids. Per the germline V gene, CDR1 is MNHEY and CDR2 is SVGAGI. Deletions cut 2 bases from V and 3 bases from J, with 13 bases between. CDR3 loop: CASSYDTGRDYGYTF. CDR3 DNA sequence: TGTGCCAGCAGTTACGATACAGGGAGGGACTATGGCTACACCTTC.

CDR3 nucleotides: TGTGCCAGCCGGGAAGGACACGGGGGGTACGAGCAGTACTTC. Translating it yields CASREGHGGYEQYF. The gene calls are TRBV19 and TRBJ2-7; the match to TRBD2 covers 7 bases. CDR3 length equals 14 residues. The germline V gene has CDR1 LNHDA and CDR2 SQIVND (reference sequence). J gave up 4 bases and V 9 bases, and 12 bases lay outside the gene matches.

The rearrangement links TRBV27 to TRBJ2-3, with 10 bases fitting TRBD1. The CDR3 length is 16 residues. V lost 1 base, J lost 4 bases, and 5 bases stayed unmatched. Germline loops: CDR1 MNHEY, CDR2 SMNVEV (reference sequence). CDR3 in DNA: TGTGCCAGCAGTTTATTTGGGACAGGGGAACCAGATACGCAGTATTTT. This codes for CASSLFGTGEPDTQYF.

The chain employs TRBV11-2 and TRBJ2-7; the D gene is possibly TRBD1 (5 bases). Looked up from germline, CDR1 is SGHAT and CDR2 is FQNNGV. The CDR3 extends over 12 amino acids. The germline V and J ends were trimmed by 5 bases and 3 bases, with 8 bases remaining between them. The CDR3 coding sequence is TGTGCCAGCAGCCACGACAGCTACGAGCAGTACTTC. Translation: CASSHDSYEQYF.

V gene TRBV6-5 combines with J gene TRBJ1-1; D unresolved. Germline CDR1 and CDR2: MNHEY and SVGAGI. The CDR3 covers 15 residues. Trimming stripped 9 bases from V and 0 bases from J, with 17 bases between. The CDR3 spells CASILTFNMNTEAFF. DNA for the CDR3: TGTGCCAGTATCCTCACGTTTAACATGAACACTGAAGCTTTCTTT.

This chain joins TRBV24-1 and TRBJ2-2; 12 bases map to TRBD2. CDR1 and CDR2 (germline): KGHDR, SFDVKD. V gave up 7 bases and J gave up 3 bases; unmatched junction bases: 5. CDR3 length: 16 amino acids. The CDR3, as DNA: TGTGCCACCAGCCCCCGGACTAGCGGGGACACCGGGGAGCTGTTTTTT. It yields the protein CATSPRTSGDTGELFF.

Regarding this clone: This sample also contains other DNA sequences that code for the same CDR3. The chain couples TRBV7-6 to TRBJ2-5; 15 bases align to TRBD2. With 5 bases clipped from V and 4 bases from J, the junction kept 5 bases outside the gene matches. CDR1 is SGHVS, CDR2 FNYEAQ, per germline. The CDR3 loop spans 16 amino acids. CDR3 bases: TGTGCCAGCAGCCTCGGACTAGCGGGGGGGCGAGAGACCCAGTACTTC. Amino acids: CASSLGLAGGRETQYF.

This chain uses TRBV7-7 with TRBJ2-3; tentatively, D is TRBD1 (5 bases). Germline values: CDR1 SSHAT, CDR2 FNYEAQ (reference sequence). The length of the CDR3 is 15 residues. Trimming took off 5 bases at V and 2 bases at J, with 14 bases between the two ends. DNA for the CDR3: TGTGCCAGCAGCCCCATGTTGGGGCCCACAGATACGCAGTATTTT. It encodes CASSPMLGPTDTQYF.